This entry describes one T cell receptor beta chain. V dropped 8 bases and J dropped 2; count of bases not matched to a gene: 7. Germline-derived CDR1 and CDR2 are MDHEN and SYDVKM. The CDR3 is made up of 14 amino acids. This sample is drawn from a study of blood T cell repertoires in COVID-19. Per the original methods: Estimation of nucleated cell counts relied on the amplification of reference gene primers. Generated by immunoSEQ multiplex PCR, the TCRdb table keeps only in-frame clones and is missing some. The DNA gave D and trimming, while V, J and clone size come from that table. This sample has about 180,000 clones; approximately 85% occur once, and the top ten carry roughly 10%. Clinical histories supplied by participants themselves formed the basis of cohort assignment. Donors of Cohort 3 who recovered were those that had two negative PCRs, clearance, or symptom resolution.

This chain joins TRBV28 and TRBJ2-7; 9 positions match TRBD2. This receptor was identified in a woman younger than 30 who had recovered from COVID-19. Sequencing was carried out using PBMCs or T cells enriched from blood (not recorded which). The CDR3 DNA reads TGTGCCAGCCGCCTGGCTAGCGGGGCCTACGAGCAGTACTTC. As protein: CASRLASGAYEQYF.